The 27 T cell receptor beta chains below were found in one sample sequenced in a study of cytomegalovirus exposure and HLA in healthy donors. 13 Jbeta primers and 60 Vbeta primers were used for the PCR. Produced via immunoSEQ multiplex PCR; TCRdb's table is partial and in-frame only. The repertoire holds about 180,000 clones, with approximately 80% as singletons. Sequencing used PBMCs. Receptors were obtained from a girl aged 2 to 9 in good health and CMV-seropositive.

The rearrangement uses TRBV30 and TRBJ1-5, with D tentatively TRBD1 (5 bases). The CDR3 consists of 14 residues. Germline V gene lookup returns CDR1 GTSNPN and CDR2 SVGIG (reference sequence). Trimming left V 0 bases short and J 4 bases short, with 10 bases between. DNA of the CDR3: TGTGCCTGGAGTGTAAAACAGGCGAATCAGCCCCAGCATTTT. Protein: CAWSVKQANQPQHF.

This clone was recorded only once. This sequence joins TRBV25-1 and TRBJ2-5, with D possibly being TRBD2 (5 bases). The CDR3 is made up of 14 amino acids. The V end was cut by 3 bases, the J end by 3 bases, with 11 bases between. In germline, CDR1 is MGHDK, CDR2 SYGVNS. The CDR3 loop is CASSEPRDKETQYF. CDR3 nucleotide sequence: TGTGCCAGCAGTGAGCCTCGGGATAAAGAGACCCAGTACTTC.

The chain is built from TRBV7-3 and TRBJ1-5; D is perhaps TRBD1 (5 bases). V was clipped by 5 bases and J by 11 bases, with 25 bases between them. Germline CDR1 is SGHTA and CDR2 is FQGTGA. The CDR3 has 16 amino acids. The CDR3 here is CASSPSPRPNAGAQHF. CDR3 DNA sequence: TGTGCCAGCAGCCCCTCCCCCCGACCCAACGCGGGGGCCCAGCATTTT.

V gene TRBV30 combines with J gene TRBJ2-1; 9 positions match TRBD2. This CDR3 comprises 14 residues. After removal of 8 bases from V and 7 bases from J, the junction contained 12 bases not matched to a gene. The germline gives CDR1 GTSNPN, CDR2 SVGIG (reference sequence). CDR3 residues: CARLGREGRNEQFF. CDR3 nucleotides: TGTGCCCGGTTGGGGCGGGAGGGCCGAAATGAGCAGTTCTTC.

The V and J genes are TRBV27 and TRBJ1-2, with 7 positions matching TRBD1. The junction had 7 bases not matched to a gene; V was cut back by 2 bases and J by 10 bases. Germline V lookup: CDR1 MNHEY, CDR2 SMNVEV (reference sequence). This CDR3 contains 13 residues. CDR3 sequence reads: CASSLGDSTDYTF. The CDR3 DNA reads as TGTGCCAGCAGTTTAGGGGACAGTACGGACTACACCTTC.

J is TRBJ2-7 and V is TRBV6-5; D might be TRBD2 (6 bases). The CDR3 has 13 residues. Looked up from germline, CDR1 is MNHEY and CDR2 is SVGAGI. The V end was cut by 4 bases, the J end by 3 bases, with 10 bases between. The CDR3 coding sequence is TGTGCCAGCAGTTTTGGGGACTTCTACGAGCAGTACTTC. It yields the protein CASSFGDFYEQYF.

In regard to this clone: Different DNA sequences within this sample yield the same CDR3. The chain has TRBV5-1 and TRBJ2-7; TRBD2 might be the D (5 bases). Per the germline V gene, CDR1 is SGHRS and CDR2 is YFSETQ. V gave up 1 base and J gave up 4 bases, with 6 bases separating them. This CDR3 spans 12 amino acids. The CDR3 region has the DNA TGCGCCAGCAGCTTGACTAGTTACGAGCAGTACTTC. It encodes CASSLTSYEQYF.

The chain combines TRBV9 with TRBJ1-2; 9 nucleotides match TRBD1. V trimming: 0 bases; J trimming: 11 bases; junction bases outside the gene matches: 20. CDR3 length: 18 residues. CDR1 and CDR2 from the germline V gene are SGDLS and YYNGEE. Here the CDR3 DNA reads TGTGCCAGCAGCGTAGCGCTGAGAGGTCGTGGGACAGGGCATCAGTACACCTTC. This encodes CASSVALRGRGTGHQYTF.

This chain uses TRBV12-5 with TRBJ1-2; TRBD1 aligns across 10 bases. V trimming: 0 bases; J trimming: 5 bases; junction bases outside the gene matches: 15. CDR1 LGHNT and CDR2 FRNRAP come from the germline V gene. This CDR3 has 19 amino acids. The CDR3 spells CASGLVNGFDRDRGYGYTF. Written as DNA, the CDR3 is TGTGCTAGTGGTTTGGTAAACGGATTTGACCGGGACAGGGGTTATGGCTACACCTTC. Full variable domain (outside the CDR3, taken from reference TRBV12-5 and TRBJ1-2): DARVTQTPRHKVTEMGQEVTMRCQPILGHNTVFWYRQTMMQGLELLAYFRNRAPLDDSGMPKDRFSAEMPDATLATLKIQPSEPRDSAVYFCASGLVNGFDRDRGYGYTFGSGTRLTVV.

This chain connects TRBV25-1 to TRBJ2-2; 12 bases match TRBD2. Germline CDR1 and CDR2: MGHDK and SYGVNS. This CDR3 has 17 residues. With V trimmed by 3 bases and J by 5 bases, 7 bases remained unmatched. The CDR3 sequence is CASSDPLAGGPTGELFF. The CDR3 DNA sequence: TGTGCCAGCAGTGACCCGCTAGCGGGGGGGCCAACCGGGGAGCTGTTTTTT. The variable domain in full, with the rest retrieved from reference TRBV25-1 and TRBJ2-2, is EADIYQTPRYLVIGTGKKITLECSQTMGHDKMYWYQQDPGMELHLIHYSYGVNSTEKGDLSSESTVSRIRTEHFPLTLESARPSHTSQYLCASSDPLAGGPTGELFFGEGSRLTVL.

This chain joins TRBV4-1 and TRBJ2-7, with D perhaps TRBD2 (7 bases). This CDR3 has 18 residues. Looked up from germline, CDR1 is MGHRA and CDR2 is YSYEKL. Trimming removed 0 bases from V and 6 bases from J, with 24 bases in between. The CDR3 region is CASSQDGVLGGGRGEQYF. Here the CDR3 DNA reads TGCGCCAGCAGCCAAGACGGGGTATTGGGGGGGGGCAGGGGCGAGCAGTACTTC.

The genes are TRBV28 and TRBJ2-7; D might be TRBD2 (7 bases). Germline CDR1 is MDHEN and CDR2 is SYDVKM. This CDR3 contains 15 residues. Trimming stripped 5 bases from V and 0 bases from J, with 14 bases between. The CDR3 sequence is CASSPPGGHSYEQYF. The CDR3 DNA is TGTGCCAGCAGTCCCCCCGGGGGGCACTCCTACGAGCAGTACTTC. The variable domain in full, with the rest retrieved from reference TRBV28 and TRBJ2-7, is DVKVTQSSRYLVKRTGEKVFLECVQDMDHENMFWYRQDPGLGLRLIYFSYDVKMKEKGDIPEGYSVSREKKERFSLILESASTNQTSMYLCASSPPGGHSYEQYFGPGTRLTVT.

V gene TRBV2 combines with J gene TRBJ1-3; D is possibly TRBD1 (6 bases). Germline V lookup: CDR1 SNHLY, CDR2 FYNNEI. The CDR3 runs 15 residues. Trimming stripped 6 bases from V and 1 base from J, with 13 bases between. CDR3 in amino acids: CASSLRGGSGNTIYF. DNA of the CDR3: TGTGCCAGCAGCCTGAGGGGGGGTTCTGGAAACACCATATATTTT.

The CDR3 bases are TGTGCCAGCACCGGGACTAGAGCCTACAATGAGCAGTTCTTC. Translating gives CASTGTRAYNEQFF. V usage is TRBV28 and J usage is TRBJ2-1; 8 bases are a match to TRBD2. The length of the CDR3 is 14 residues. Germline CDR1 reads MDHEN; CDR2 reads SYDVKM. V was pared by 7 bases and J by 2 bases, with 4 bases of the junction left unmatched.

The chain employs TRBV6-5 and TRBJ2-1; D possibly corresponds to TRBD2 (5 bases). The CDR3 loop spans 15 amino acids. The V and J ends lost 6 bases and 2 bases respectively, with 14 bases between them. CDR1 is MNHEY, CDR2 SVGAGI, per germline. CDR3 protein: CASSRGFFTYNEQFF. DNA for the CDR3: TGTGCCAGCAGCCGAGGGTTTTTCACCTACAATGAGCAGTTCTTC.

CDR3 amino acids: CASSLGTGRNEKLFF. Written as DNA, the CDR3 is TGTGCCAGCAGCTTAGGGACAGGGCGGAATGAAAAACTGTTTTTT. The chain uses TRBV7-7 and TRBJ1-4; TRBD1 agrees at 8 bases. Per the germline V gene, CDR1 is SSHAT and CDR2 is FNYEAQ (reference sequence). Trimming at V came to 1 base and at J to 5 bases, leaving 3 bases not matched to a gene. The CDR3 totals 15 residues. The full variable domain, with the rest looked up from reference TRBV7-7 and TRBJ1-4, is GAGVSQSPRYKVTKRGQDVTLRCDPISSHATLYWYQQALGQGPEFLTYFNYEAQPDKSGLPSDRFSAERPEGSISTLTIQRTEQRDSAMYRCASSLGTGRNEKLFFGSGTQLSVL.

This clone was seen a few times. The chain uses TRBV30 and TRBJ1-5; weak D call: TRBD1 (5 bases). CDR3 length: 12 amino acids. The germline CDR1 and CDR2 sequences are GTSNPN and SVGIG (reference sequence). V gave up 7 bases and J gave up 5 bases, with 12 bases separating them. CDR3 region: CASSAGDQPQHF. CDR3 bases: TGTGCCTCCAGTGCGGGGGATCAGCCCCAGCATTTT.

The chain links TRBV5-1 to TRBJ2-7; weak D call: TRBD1 (5 bases). CDR1 is SGHRS and CDR2 is YFSETQ in the germline V gene. This CDR3 is 15 amino acids long. V lost 0 bases, J lost 4 bases, and 14 bases lay in between. The CDR3 spells CASSLASGLMYEQYF. CDR3 DNA sequence: TGCGCCAGCAGCTTGGCTTCAGGGTTAATGTACGAGCAGTACTTC.

The CDR3 reads CAISPGLADGPYNEQFF. DNA of the CDR3: TGTGCCATCAGTCCGGGACTAGCGGATGGGCCCTACAATGAGCAGTTCTTC. V and J are TRBV10-3 and TRBJ2-1; 11 bases agree with TRBD2. V dropped 5 bases and J dropped 2; count of bases not matched to a gene: 8. CDR3 size: 17 residues. Germline V gene sequence: CDR1 ENHRY, CDR2 SYGVKD.

This clone was seen a handful of times. V and J are TRBV7-9 and TRBJ2-7; 8 nucleotides line up with TRBD2. J gave up 3 bases and V 2 bases, and 15 bases lay outside the gene matches. The germline V gene encodes CDR1 SEHNR and CDR2 FQNEAQ (reference sequence). CDR3 size: 18 residues. CDR3 nucleotides: TGTGCCAGCAGCTTAAATCTACCTTTGTTAGCGGGGATCTACGAGCAGTACTTC. This encodes CASSLNLPLLAGIYEQYF.

The chain carries TRBV5-8 and TRBJ2-7, with D possibly TRBD1 on 6 matching bases. V was pared by 4 bases and J by 6 bases, with 14 bases between. Germline V CDR1 and CDR2: SGHTS, YDEGEE. The CDR3 contains 13 residues. CDR3 sequence: CASSRETGSEQYF. The CDR3 DNA is TGTGCCAGCAGCAGAGAGACAGGCTCCGAGCAGTACTTC.

The genes are TRBV28 and TRBJ2-7, with a tentative D call TRBD1 (7 bases). This CDR3 has 12 residues. V was trimmed by 7 bases and J by 7 bases, leaving 14 bases between them. Germline V gene sequence: CDR1 MDHEN, CDR2 SYDVKM. The CDR3 region is CASTRGAGEQYF. The DNA of the CDR3 is TGTGCCAGCACCAGGGGGGCGGGTGAGCAGTACTTC.

About this clone itself: Other DNA sequences within the sample encode an identical CDR3. The gene calls are TRBV5-1 and TRBJ1-1; 7 bases are a match to TRBD1. The V and J ends lost 4 bases and 2 bases, in that order; junction bases with no gene match: 5. Looked up from germline, CDR1 is SGHRS and CDR2 is YFSETQ. The length of the CDR3 is 14 residues. CDR3: CASSPDRANTEAFF. In DNA form, the CDR3 reads TGCGCCAGCAGCCCAGACAGGGCTAACACTGAAGCTTTCTTT.

In regard to this clone: Other DNA sequences in this specimen translate into the identical CDR3. The chain is built from TRBV6-5 and TRBJ1-3; D is unclear. The CDR3 has 14 residues. CDR1 MNHEY and CDR2 SVGAGI come from the germline V gene. V was pared by 0 bases and J by 4 bases, with 7 bases between. This CDR3 is CASSYSLSGNTIYF. Here the CDR3 DNA reads TGTGCCAGCAGTTACTCTCTGTCCGGAAACACCATATATTTT.

This chain connects TRBV28 to TRBJ2-7; 7 bases fit TRBD1. The CDR3 contains 13 residues. The V gene's germline CDR1 is MDHEN and CDR2 SYDVKM. J was trimmed by 3 bases and V by 6 bases; bases with no gene match: 5. The CDR3 DNA sequence: TGTGCCAGCAGCGATACAGGGGTCTACGAGCAGTACTTC. As protein: CASSDTGVYEQYF.

The rearrangement joins TRBV7-3 to TRBJ2-3; D perhaps matches TRBD2 (5 bases). Trimming pared 2 bases from V and 5 bases from J, leaving 8 bases between. CDR1 is SGHTA and CDR2 is FQGTGA in the germline V gene. The CDR3 covers 13 residues. CDR3 amino acids: CASSLGAEDTQYF. CDR3 DNA: TGTGCCAGCAGCTTAGGAGCGGAAGATACGCAGTATTTT.

J is TRBJ2-3 and V is TRBV19; D is perhaps TRBD2 (6 bases). CDR1 LNHDA and CDR2 SQIVND come from the germline V gene (reference sequence). Deletions cut 2 bases from V and 3 bases from J, with 18 bases between. The CDR3 contains 17 residues. The CDR3 loop is CASSIKGRSGGTDTQYF. CDR3 nucleotide sequence: TGTGCCAGTAGTATAAAGGGGAGGAGTGGAGGGACAGATACGCAGTATTTT.